The rows below give T cell receptor beta chains drawn from one sample of a study of T cell responses to AZD1222 COVID-19 vaccine. Sequencing was performed with immunoSEQ multiplex PCR; in TCRdb, only in-frame clones are kept and a portion is missing. Of around 140,000 clones listed, roughly 93% are singletons. The sample in question was peripheral blood, obtained on day 0 of AZD1222 vaccination. The source is an adult in good health. Both conserved end residues are part of each CDR3. The D gene is left open where the match is weak.

CDR3 length: 16
J gene: TRBJ1-1
V gene: TRBV7-9
D gene: TRBD1
CDR3 protein: CASSSPSGTENTEAFF

CDR3 length: 10
J gene: TRBJ1-5
V gene: TRBV6-1
D gene: .
CDR3 protein: CASSERPQHF

CDR3 length: 13
J gene: TRBJ2-1
V gene: TRBV5-5
D gene: .
CDR3 protein: CASNPLSDQRTFF

CDR3 length: 14
J gene: TRBJ2-1
V gene: TRBV6-5
D gene: .
CDR3 protein: CASSYLGGGDEQFF

CDR3 length: 14
J gene: TRBJ2-7
V gene: TRBV7-2
D gene: TRBD1
CDR3 protein: CASSSRDRYYEQYF

CDR3 length: 17
J gene: TRBJ2-7
V gene: TRBV6-6
D gene: .
CDR3 protein: CASSQYKDSQIPYEQYF

CDR3 length: 17
J gene: TRBJ2-3
V gene: TRBV18
D gene: TRBD2
CDR3 protein: CASSPPTGGAHINTQYF

CDR3 length: 13
J gene: TRBJ1-2
V gene: TRBV6-5
D gene: .
CDR3 protein: CASSYSDRVGYTF

CDR3 length: 16
J gene: TRBJ2-1
V gene: TRBV28
D gene: TRBD2
CDR3 protein: CASTISGTSGLNEQFF

CDR3 length: 14
J gene: TRBJ1-6
V gene: TRBV7-3
D gene: .
CDR3 protein: CASSQGSESSPLHF

CDR3 length: 13
J gene: TRBJ1-2
V gene: TRBV10-3
D gene: .
CDR3 protein: CAISEPGPRGYTF

CDR3 length: 12
J gene: TRBJ1-1
V gene: TRBV13
D gene: .
CDR3 protein: CASSLSYREAFF

CDR3 length: 14
J gene: TRBJ2-3
V gene: TRBV19
D gene: TRBD2
CDR3 protein: CASSTRGNTDTQYF

CDR3 length: 13
J gene: TRBJ1-2
V gene: TRBV5-1
D gene: TRBD1
CDR3 protein: CASSSTGDQGYTF

CDR3 length: 14
J gene: TRBJ2-7
V gene: TRBV7-9
D gene: TRBD1
CDR3 protein: CASSLAGTGTEQYF

CDR3 length: 14
J gene: TRBJ2-1
V gene: TRBV5-1
D gene: TRBD1
CDR3 protein: CASSFRDRSDEQFF

CDR3 length: 16
J gene: TRBJ2-1
V gene: TRBV7-2
D gene: TRBD2
CDR3 protein: CASSPRWTSGENEQFF

CDR3 length: 16
J gene: TRBJ2-1
V gene: TRBV9
D gene: TRBD1
CDR3 protein: CASSAPRDSSYNEQFF

CDR3 length: 13
J gene: TRBJ1-1
V gene: TRBV15
D gene: .
CDR3 protein: CATSRREFPEAFF

CDR3 length: 14
J gene: TRBJ1-1
V gene: TRBV11-2
D gene: .
CDR3 protein: CASSLGDRSTEAFF